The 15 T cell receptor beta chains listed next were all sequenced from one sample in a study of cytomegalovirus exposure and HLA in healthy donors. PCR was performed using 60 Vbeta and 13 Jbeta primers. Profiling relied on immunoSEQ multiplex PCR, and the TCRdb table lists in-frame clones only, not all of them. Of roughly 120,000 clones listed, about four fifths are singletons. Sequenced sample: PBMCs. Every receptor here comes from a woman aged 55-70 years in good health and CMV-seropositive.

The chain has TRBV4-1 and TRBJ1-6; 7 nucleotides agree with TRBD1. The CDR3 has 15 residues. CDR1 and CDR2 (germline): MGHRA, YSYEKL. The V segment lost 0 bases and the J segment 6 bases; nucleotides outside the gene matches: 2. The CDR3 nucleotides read TGCGCCAGCAGCCAAGATCAGGGGGGTAATTCACCCCTCCACTTT. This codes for CASSQDQGGNSPLHF.

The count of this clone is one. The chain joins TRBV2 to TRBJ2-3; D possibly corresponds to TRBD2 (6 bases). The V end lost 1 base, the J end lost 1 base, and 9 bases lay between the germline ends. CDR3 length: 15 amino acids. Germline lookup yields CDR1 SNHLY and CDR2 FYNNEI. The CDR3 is CASSEEASGTDTQYF. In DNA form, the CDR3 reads TGTGCCAGCAGTGAAGAGGCTAGCGGCACAGATACGCAGTATTTT.

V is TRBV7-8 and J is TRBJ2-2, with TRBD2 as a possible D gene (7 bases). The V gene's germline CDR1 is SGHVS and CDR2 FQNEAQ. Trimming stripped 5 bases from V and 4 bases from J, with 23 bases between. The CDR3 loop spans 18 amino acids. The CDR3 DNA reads TGTGCCAGCAGCCTTGGCCGGGACTATGAGGGGGGCACCGGGGAGCTGTTTTTT. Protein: CASSLGRDYEGGTGELFF.

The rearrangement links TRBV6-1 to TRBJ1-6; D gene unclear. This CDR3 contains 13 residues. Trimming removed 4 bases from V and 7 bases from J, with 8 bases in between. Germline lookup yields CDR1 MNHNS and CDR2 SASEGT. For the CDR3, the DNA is TGTGCCAGCAGTGTGGCATCGAATTCACCCCTCCACTTT. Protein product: CASSVASNSPLHF.

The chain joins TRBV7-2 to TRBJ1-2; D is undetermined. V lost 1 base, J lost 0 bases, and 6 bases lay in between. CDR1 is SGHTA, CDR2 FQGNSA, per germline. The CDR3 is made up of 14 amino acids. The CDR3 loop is CASSLVSPNYGYTF. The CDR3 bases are TGTGCCAGCAGCTTAGTATCTCCTAACTATGGCTACACCTTC.

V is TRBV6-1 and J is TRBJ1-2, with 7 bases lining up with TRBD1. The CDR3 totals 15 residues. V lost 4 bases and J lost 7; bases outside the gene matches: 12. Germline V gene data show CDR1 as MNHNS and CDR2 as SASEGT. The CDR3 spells CASSGEQGLRRGYTF. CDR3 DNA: TGTGCCAGCAGTGGTGAACAGGGGTTAAGGCGTGGCTACACCTTC.

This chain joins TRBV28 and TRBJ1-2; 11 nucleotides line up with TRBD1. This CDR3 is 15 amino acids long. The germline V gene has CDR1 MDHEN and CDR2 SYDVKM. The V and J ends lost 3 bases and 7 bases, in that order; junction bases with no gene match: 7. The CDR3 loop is CASSLPFGQGAGYTF. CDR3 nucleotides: TGTGCCAGCAGTTTGCCATTTGGACAGGGGGCTGGCTACACCTTC.

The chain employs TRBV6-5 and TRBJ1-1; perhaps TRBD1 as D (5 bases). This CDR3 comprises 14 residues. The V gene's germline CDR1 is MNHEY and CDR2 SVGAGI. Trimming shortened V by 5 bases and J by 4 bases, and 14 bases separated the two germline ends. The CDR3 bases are TGTGCCAGCAGTCCCGGGGGGGAGGGCACTGAAGCTTTCTTT. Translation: CASSPGGEGTEAFF.

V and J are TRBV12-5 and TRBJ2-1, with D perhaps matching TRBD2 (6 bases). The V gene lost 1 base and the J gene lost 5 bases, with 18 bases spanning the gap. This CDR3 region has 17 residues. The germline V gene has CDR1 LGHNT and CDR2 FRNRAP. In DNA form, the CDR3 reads TGTGCTAGTGGTTTGGCCTTACTAGCTTTATCTGACAATGAGCAGTTCTTC. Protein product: CASGLALLALSDNEQFF.

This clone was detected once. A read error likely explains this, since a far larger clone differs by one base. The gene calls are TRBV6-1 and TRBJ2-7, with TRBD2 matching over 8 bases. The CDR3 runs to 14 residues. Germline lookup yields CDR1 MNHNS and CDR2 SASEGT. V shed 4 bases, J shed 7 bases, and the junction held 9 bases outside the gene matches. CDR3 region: CASSGARSGGEQYF. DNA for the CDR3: TGTGCCAGCAGTGGAGCGCGGTCGGGGGGGGAGCAGTACTTC.

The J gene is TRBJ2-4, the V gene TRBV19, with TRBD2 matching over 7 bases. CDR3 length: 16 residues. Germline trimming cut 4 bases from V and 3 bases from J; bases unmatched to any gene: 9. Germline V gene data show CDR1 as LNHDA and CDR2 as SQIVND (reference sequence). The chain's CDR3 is CASSKWEAGSKNIQYF. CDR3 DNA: TGTGCCAGTAGTAAATGGGAAGCGGGAAGCAAAAACATTCAGTACTTC.

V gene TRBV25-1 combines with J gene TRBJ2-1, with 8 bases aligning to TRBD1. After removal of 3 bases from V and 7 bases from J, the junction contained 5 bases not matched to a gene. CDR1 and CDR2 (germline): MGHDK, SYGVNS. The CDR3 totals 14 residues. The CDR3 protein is CASSDAGGRNEQFF. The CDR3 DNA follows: TGTGCCAGCAGTGATGCAGGGGGCAGAAATGAGCAGTTCTTC. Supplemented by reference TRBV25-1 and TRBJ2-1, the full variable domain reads EADIYQTPRYLVIGTGKKITLECSQTMGHDKMYWYQQDPGMELHLIHYSYGVNSTEKGDLSSESTVSRIRTEHFPLTLESARPSHTSQYLCASSDAGGRNEQFFGPGTRLTVL.

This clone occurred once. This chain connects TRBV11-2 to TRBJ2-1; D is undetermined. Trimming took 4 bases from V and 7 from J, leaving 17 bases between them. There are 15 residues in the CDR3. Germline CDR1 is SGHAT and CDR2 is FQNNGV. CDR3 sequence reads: CASSSLAGVMNEQFF. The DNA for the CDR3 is TGTGCCAGCAGCTCTTTAGCTGGAGTCATGAATGAGCAGTTCTTC.

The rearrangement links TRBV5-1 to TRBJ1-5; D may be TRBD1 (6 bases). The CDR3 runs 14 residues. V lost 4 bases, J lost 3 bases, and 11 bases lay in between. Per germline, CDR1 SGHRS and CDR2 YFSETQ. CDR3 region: CASSPGQINQPQHF. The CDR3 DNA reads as TGCGCCAGCAGCCCCGGACAGATCAATCAGCCCCAGCATTTT.

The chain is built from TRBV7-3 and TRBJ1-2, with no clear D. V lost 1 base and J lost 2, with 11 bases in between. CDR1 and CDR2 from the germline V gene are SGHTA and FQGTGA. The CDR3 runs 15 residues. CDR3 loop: CASSLNPDGNYGYTF. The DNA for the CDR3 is TGTGCCAGCAGCTTAAACCCCGACGGGAACTATGGCTACACCTTC.